This T cell receptor beta chain derives from a study of cytomegalovirus exposure and HLA in healthy donors. Study context: A prior study identified some 100 million unique TCR beta sequences from around 180 million T cells.

Comments on this clone: Its target is unknown.

Study-wide results and caveats: Several top significant clusters appeared, in a later analysis, to be linked to common viral pathogens.

It was with 60 Vbeta and 13 Jbeta primers that the PCR ran. Profiling relied on immunoSEQ multiplex PCR, and the TCRdb table lists in-frame clones only, not all of them. This repertoire shows about 200,000 clones, approximately 80% found once; its top ten account for 1.2% to 1.5%. This CDR3 comprises 16 residues. Germline CDR1 LGHNA, CDR2 YNFKEQ. V lost 6 bases to trimming and J lost 0 bases; unmatched junction nucleotides: 4. Material: PBMCs. This rearrangement joins TRBV4-2 to TRBJ2-1; 11 nucleotides line up with TRBD2. The clonotype originates from a girl between 10 and 17 years old in good health and CMV-seronegative. CDR3 DNA: TGTGCCAGCAGTTTAGCGGGGGGGGTCTCCTACAATGAGCAGTTCTTC. Protein: CASSLAGGVSYNEQFF.